The source of this T cell receptor beta chain is a study of T cell responses to AZD1222 COVID-19 vaccine. Study-wide points: Only a handful of individuals given AZD1222 were seropositive at baseline.

Germline-derived CDR1 and CDR2 are LNHNV and YYDKDF (reference sequence). CDR3 length equals 13 residues. Trimming removed 3 bases from V and 15 bases from J, with 17 bases in between. The data were produced by immunoSEQ multiplex PCR, yet TCRdb's version contains in-frame clones alone and is incomplete. The sample has more than 95,000 clones; about 86% are singletons. For this clone: As yet, its antigen is unknown.

This clonotype was sampled from an adult in good health. The chain is built from TRBV15 and TRBJ1-4, with D possibly matching TRBD1 (6 bases). This material consisted of peripheral blood, taken on day 0 of AZD1222 vaccination. This CDR3 reads CATSSPDRYRVFF. Here the CDR3 DNA reads TGTGCCACCAGCAGCCCTGACAGGTACCGGGTGTTTTTT.